Sequencing of this TCR delta chain was carried out in a study of γδ T cells in repeated Plasmodium falciparum infection. Across the study: Timepoints: baseline, immediately before selected infections, and 21 days after every infection. Malian samples came from no-transmission periods or across acute febrile malaria episodes.

This clone has ten or more counts. Its antigen is unknown. A far larger clone differs by one base, so this is likely a read error. At the DNA level, this CDR3 is encoded by other sequences in the same sample as well. Study-level findings and limits: Vdelta2-negative gammadelta repertoires appeared less diverse and less shared in Malian than Australian children.

TCRdb re-called the multiplex PCR reads using CATT. The sample holds around 50,000 delta-chain clones; more than 1.5% are singletons and the top ten take around 22%. Vgamma9/Vdelta2+ and Vdelta2-negative gammadelta T cells were flow-sorted from PBMC for bulk sequencing. CDR3 length equals 20 residues. Germline assignment: CDR1 TSWWSYY and CDR2 QGS. Trimming removed 2 bases from V and 4 bases from J; junction bases left unmatched: 18. The rearrangement uses TRDV1 and TRDJ1, with 11 bases that match TRDD3. The receptor was isolated from a pool of human donors (malaria-infected and uninfected, not separated). The sequencing input was gamma-delta T cells from blood. The CDR3 coding sequence is TGTGCTCTTGGGGAATCCTCCTACGTCTGGGGGATACCGGGGGGCGATAAACTCATCTTT. Protein: CALGESSYVWGIPGGDKLIF.